The 23 T cell receptor beta chains below were found in one sample sequenced in a study of blood T cell repertoires in COVID-19. Using immunoSEQ multiplex PCR, the repertoire was profiled, and TCRdb retains in-frame clones only, with some absent. Of more than 70,000 clones in the sample, 80% to 90% were seen once. The sample consisted of peripheral blood. The receptors were sampled from a woman of 80 years or more with acute or convalescent COVID-19.

On this clone itself: The junction shows a germline mismatch at one end, possibly a read error. This chain connects TRBV3-1 (or the pseudogene TRBV3-2) to TRBJ2-4, with 7 bases fitting TRBD2. Germline V gives CDR1 LGHDT, CDR2 YNNKEL (reference sequence). This CDR3 is 14 amino acids long. Written as DNA, the CDR3 is TGTGCCAGCAGCCAAGCCAGCGGGGCGAACATTCAGTACTTT. The encoded protein is CASSQASGANIQYF.

The chain links TRBV28 to TRBJ1-3, with TRBD1 matching 7 bases. J gave up 9 bases and V 11 bases, and 7 bases lay outside the gene matches. CDR3 length equals 11 residues. Germline values: CDR1 MDHEN, CDR2 SYDVKM. The CDR3 nucleotides read TGTGCCCCCGACAGGGAGCCCACCATATATTTT. This encodes CAPDREPTIYF.

The V gene is TRBV19, the J gene TRBJ1-6; 9 positions agree with TRBD1. The CDR3 runs to 14 residues. The V gene end was trimmed by 3 bases and the J gene end by 10 bases; junction bases not matched to a gene: 4. Germline CDR1 is LNHDA and CDR2 is SQIVND (reference sequence). In DNA, the CDR3 is TGTGCCAGTAGTATTGGGACAGGGAACTCACCCCTCCACTTT. This encodes CASSIGTGNSPLHF.

This chain joins TRBV7-9 and TRBJ1-1; no clear D gene. This CDR3 is built from 14 residues. Germline V CDR1 and CDR2: SEHNR, FQNEAQ (reference sequence). Trimming cost V 2 bases and J 0 bases, with 7 bases left between them. DNA for the CDR3: TGTGCCAGCAGCTTAAGGAGCATGAACACTGAAGCTTTCTTT. It encodes CASSLRSMNTEAFF.

The genes are TRBV28 and TRBJ2-7, with 7 bases matching TRBD2. The CDR3 consists of 16 residues. CDR1 is MDHEN, CDR2 SYDVKM, per germline. After removal of 1 base from V and 0 bases from J, the junction contained 6 bases not matched to a gene. The CDR3 DNA reads TGTGCCAGCAGTTTATCCGGGGACTATCGCTCCTACGAGCAGTACTTC. It specifies CASSLSGDYRSYEQYF.

The chain joins TRBV30 to TRBJ2-3; 13 bases are a match to TRBD2. There are 20 residues in the CDR3. Trimming at V came to 2 bases and at J to 3 bases, leaving 17 bases not matched to a gene. The germline gives CDR1 GTSNPN, CDR2 SVGIG (reference sequence). The CDR3 DNA follows: TGTGCCTGGAGTCGCCGCCGCTCTCGACTAGCGGGGGGTTTAACAGATACGCAGTATTTT. This translates into CAWSRRRSRLAGGLTDTQYF.

This sequence joins TRBV9 and TRBJ1-2, with a tentative D call TRBD1 (5 bases). This CDR3 spans 13 amino acids. V was clipped by 0 bases and J by 2 bases, with 5 bases between them. The germline gives CDR1 SGDLS, CDR2 YYNGEE. The CDR3 region is CASSVDRNYGYTF. The CDR3 coding sequence is TGTGCCAGCAGCGTAGACAGGAACTATGGCTACACCTTC.

This sequence joins TRBV19 and TRBJ2-7; TRBD1 agrees at 9 bases. V dropped 6 bases and J dropped 7; count of bases not matched to a gene: 10. This CDR3 spans 14 amino acids. Per the germline V gene, CDR1 is LNHDA and CDR2 is SQIVND (reference sequence). The CDR3 nucleotides are TGTGCCAGTAGGACCGGGACAGGGCTTCGGGAGCAGTACTTC. Amino acid sequence: CASRTGTGLREQYF.

V and J are TRBV3-1 (or the pseudogene TRBV3-2) and TRBJ1-2; TRBD1 might be the D (5 bases). CDR3 length: 13 residues. V was pared by 7 bases and J by 5 bases, with 14 bases between. Germline loops: CDR1 LGHDT, CDR2 YNNKEL (reference sequence). The CDR3 region has the DNA TGTGCCAGCAATGACGGGGGGGGTTATGGCTACACCTTC. This gives the protein CASNDGGGYGYTF.

The chain is built from TRBV11-2 and TRBJ2-7, with 9 bases matching TRBD1. Trimming at V came to 5 bases and at J to 11 bases, leaving 1 base not matched to a gene. This CDR3 region has 10 residues. Germline lookup yields CDR1 SGHAT and CDR2 FQNNGV. This chain's CDR3 is CASSGTGKYF. The CDR3 nucleotides read TGTGCCAGCAGCGGGACAGGGAAGTACTTC.

This chain uses TRBV11-2 with TRBJ1-2; 7 bases agree with TRBD1. CDR3 length: 15 residues. The junction had 9 bases not matched to a gene; V was cut back by 6 bases and J by 2 bases. The germline V gene has CDR1 SGHAT and CDR2 FQNNGV. Written as DNA, the CDR3 is TGTGCCAGCAGTTCCACCGGGACAGCGAACTATGGCTACACCTTC. It is translated as CASSSTGTANYGYTF.

The gene calls are TRBV5-6 and TRBJ2-7; 7 bases match TRBD1. V lost 6 bases and J lost 3; bases outside the gene matches: 9. CDR1 is SGHDT and CDR2 is YYEEEE in the germline V gene. This CDR3 has 14 amino acids. The CDR3 DNA reads TGTGCCAGCACGATTCGGGCAGGGGGCTACGAGCAGTACTTC. Its translation: CASTIRAGGYEQYF. Full variable domain (missing parts from reference TRBV5-6 and TRBJ2-7): DAGVTQSPTHLIKTRGQQVTLRCSPKSGHDTVSWYQQALGQGPQFIFQYYEEEERQRGNFPDRFSGHQFPNYSSELNVNALLLGDSALYLCASTIRAGGYEQYFGPGTRLTVT.

This sequence joins TRBV4-2 and TRBJ1-1; 10 nucleotides align to TRBD1. The junction had 3 bases not matched to a gene; V was cut back by 3 bases and J by 5 bases. CDR3 length: 14 amino acids. Germline CDR1 reads LGHNA; CDR2 reads YNFKEQ. CDR3 residues: CASSHAGQGTEAFF. As DNA, the CDR3 is TGTGCCAGCAGCCATGCGGGACAGGGGACTGAAGCTTTCTTT.

This sequence joins TRBV27 and TRBJ2-1; TRBD2 agrees at 12 bases. CDR3 length equals 18 residues. The trim removed 6 bases at V and 6 bases at J, leaving 15 bases unmatched. Germline lookup yields CDR1 MNHEY and CDR2 SMNVEV (reference sequence). In nucleotides, the CDR3 is TGTGCCAGCAGCCCCCACCGACTAGCGGGGGCCCCCTCCAATGAGCAGTTCTTC. It yields the protein CASSPHRLAGAPSNEQFF.

The table lists this clone with a few counts. The rearrangement links TRBV3-1 (or the pseudogene TRBV3-2) to TRBJ2-5; D perhaps matches TRBD1 (5 bases). This CDR3 spans 15 amino acids. Trimming stripped 1 base from V and 5 bases from J, with 14 bases between. Germline CDR1 and CDR2: LGHDT and YNNKEL (reference sequence). CDR3 in DNA: TGTGCCAGCAGCCAAGGGACAAGAGGCAGCGAGACCCAGTACTTC. Its translation: CASSQGTRGSETQYF.

The CDR3 loop is CASSVAIGDYNEQFF. CDR3 bases: TGTGCCAGCAGCGTAGCTATAGGGGACTACAATGAGCAGTTCTTC. The chain combines TRBV9 with TRBJ2-1, with a tentative D call TRBD1 (5 bases). Germline V gives CDR1 SGDLS, CDR2 YYNGEE. The CDR3 runs 15 residues. Trimming took off 0 bases at V and 3 bases at J, with 10 bases between the two ends.

The chain carries TRBV5-1 and TRBJ1-1; weak D call: TRBD1 (6 bases). Germline V gene lookup returns CDR1 SGHRS and CDR2 YFSETQ. This CDR3 has 15 residues. Trimming took off 0 bases at V and 2 bases at J, with 11 bases between the two ends. As DNA, the CDR3 is TGCGCCAGCAGCTTGGTGCAGGGGAGAAACACTGAAGCTTTCTTT. Residues: CASSLVQGRNTEAFF.

The rearrangement uses TRBV19 and TRBJ1-1, with unresolved D. The CDR3 spans 14 residues. Between the trimmed V and J ends, which lost 3 bases and 4 bases, there was a span of 12 bases. Germline V gives CDR1 LNHDA, CDR2 SQIVND (reference sequence). CDR3 DNA sequence: TGTGCCAGTAGTATTTATGAGGGCGGCACTGAAGCTTTCTTT. This translates into CASSIYEGGTEAFF.

This clone was detected a few times. V and J are TRBV19 and TRBJ1-2, with D uncertain. Per germline, CDR1 LNHDA and CDR2 SQIVND (reference sequence). Trimming left V 6 bases short and J 8 bases short, with 13 bases between. The CDR3 totals 12 residues. The CDR3 DNA follows: TGTGCCAGTAGGGACTCGGTGGGAGGCTACACCTTC. Its protein is CASRDSVGGYTF.

The rearrangement uses TRBV7-9 and TRBJ1-2, with 11 bases identical to TRBD1. Trimming cost V 1 base and J 0 bases; bases outside gene matches: 1. The CDR3 covers 16 residues. Per the germline V gene, CDR1 is SEHNR and CDR2 is FQNEAQ (reference sequence). CDR3 DNA sequence: TGTGCCAGCAGCTTAGGGGGACAGGGGGCTAACTATGGCTACACCTTC. Residues: CASSLGGQGANYGYTF.

The V call is TRBV6-5, the J call TRBJ2-3; 9 bases map to TRBD1. CDR3 length equals 15 residues. V lost 7 bases and J lost 3; bases outside the gene matches: 8. Germline CDR1 MNHEY, CDR2 SVGAGI. The CDR3, as DNA: TGTGCCAGCATACTCGCCGGGACAGGGACAGATACGCAGTATTTT. This translates into CASILAGTGTDTQYF.

J is TRBJ2-2 and V is TRBV6-5, with a possible D match to TRBD1 (5 bases). V was trimmed by 3 bases and J by 7 bases, leaving 12 bases between them. The germline V gene encodes CDR1 MNHEY and CDR2 SVGAGI. This CDR3 is built from 14 residues. The chain's CDR3 is CASSYWQGGGELFF. In nucleotides, the CDR3 is TGTGCCAGCAGTTATTGGCAGGGTGGCGGGGAGCTGTTTTTT.

This clone was picked up one time. The J gene is TRBJ2-7, the V gene TRBV19; 9 nucleotides agree with TRBD1. V gave up 6 bases and J gave up 3 bases; unmatched junction bases: 3. Per the germline V gene, CDR1 is LNHDA and CDR2 is SQIVND (reference sequence). CDR3 length: 13 residues. The CDR3 DNA follows: TGTGCCAGTAGGGAGACAGGGGGCTACGAGCAGTACTTC. This codes for CASRETGGYEQYF. The entire variable domain, with the rest obtained from reference TRBV19 and TRBJ2-7, is as follows: DGGITQSPKYLFRKEGQNVTLSCEQNLNHDAMYWYRQDPGQGLRLIYYSQIVNDFQKGDIAEGYSVSREKKESFPLTVTSAQKNPTAFYLCASRETGGYEQYFGPGTRLTVT.